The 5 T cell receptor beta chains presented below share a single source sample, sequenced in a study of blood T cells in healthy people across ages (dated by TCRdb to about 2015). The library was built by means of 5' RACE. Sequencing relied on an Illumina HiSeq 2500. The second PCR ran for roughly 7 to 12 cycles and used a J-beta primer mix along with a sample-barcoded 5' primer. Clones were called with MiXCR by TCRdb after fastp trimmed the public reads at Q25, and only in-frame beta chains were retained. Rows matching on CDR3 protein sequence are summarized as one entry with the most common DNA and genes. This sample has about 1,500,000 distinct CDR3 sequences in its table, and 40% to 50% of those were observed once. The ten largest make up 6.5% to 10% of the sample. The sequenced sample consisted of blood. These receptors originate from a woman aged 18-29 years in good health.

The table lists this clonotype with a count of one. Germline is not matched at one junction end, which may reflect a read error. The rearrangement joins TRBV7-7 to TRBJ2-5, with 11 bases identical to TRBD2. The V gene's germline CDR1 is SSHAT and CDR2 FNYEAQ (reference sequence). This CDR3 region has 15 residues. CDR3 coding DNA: TGTGCTAGCAGCTTAAATAGCGGGGGGGAAGAGACCCAGTACTTC. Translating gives CASSLNSGGEETQYF. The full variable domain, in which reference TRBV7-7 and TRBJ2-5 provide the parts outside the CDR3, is GAGVSQSPRYKVTKRGQDVTLRCDPISSHATLYWYQQALGQGPEFLTYFNYEAQPDKSGLPSDRFSAERPEGSISTLTIQRTEQRDSAMYRCASSLNSGGEETQYFGPGTRLLVL.

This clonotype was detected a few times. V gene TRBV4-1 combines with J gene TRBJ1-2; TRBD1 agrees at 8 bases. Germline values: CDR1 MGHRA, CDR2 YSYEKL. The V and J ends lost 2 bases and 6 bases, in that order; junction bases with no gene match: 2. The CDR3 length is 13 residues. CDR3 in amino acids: CASSQSTGDGYTF. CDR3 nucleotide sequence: TGCGCCAGCAGCCAATCGACAGGGGATGGCTACACCTTC.

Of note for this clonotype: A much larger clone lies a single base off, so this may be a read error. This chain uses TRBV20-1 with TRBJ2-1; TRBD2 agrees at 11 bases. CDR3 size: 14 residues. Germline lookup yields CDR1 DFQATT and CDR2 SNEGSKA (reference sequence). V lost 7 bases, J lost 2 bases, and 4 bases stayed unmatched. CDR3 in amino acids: CSVIAGGPYNEQFF. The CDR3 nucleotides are TGCAGTGTCATAGCGGGAGGGCCCTACAATGAGCAGTTCTTC.

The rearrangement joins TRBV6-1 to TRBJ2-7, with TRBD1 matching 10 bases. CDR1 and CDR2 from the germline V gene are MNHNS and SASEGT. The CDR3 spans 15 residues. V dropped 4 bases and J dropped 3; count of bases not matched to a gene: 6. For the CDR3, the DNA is TGTGCCAGCAGTGTTCTATGGGACAGGGGCTACGAGCAGTACTTC. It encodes CASSVLWDRGYEQYF.

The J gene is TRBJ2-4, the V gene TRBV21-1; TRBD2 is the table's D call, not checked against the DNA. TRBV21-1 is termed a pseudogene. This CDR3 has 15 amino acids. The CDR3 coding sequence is TGTGCCAGCAGCAAATACGGCCCTTGGATTAACATTCAGTACTTC. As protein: CASSKYGPWINIQYF.